These 23 T cell receptor beta chains were sequenced from one sample in a study of blood T cell repertoires in COVID-19. The repertoire was sequenced with immunoSEQ multiplex PCR; TCRdb's copy has only in-frame clones and lacks some. Of roughly 67,000 clones listed, around 74% are singletons. Material: peripheral blood. These receptor sequences come from a woman aged 45-60 years with active or convalescent COVID-19.

The V gene is TRBV4-2, the J gene TRBJ1-1; weak D call: TRBD1 (5 bases). The CDR3 runs 16 residues. Trimming removed 1 base from V and 3 bases from J, with 15 bases in between. Germline assignment: CDR1 LGHNA and CDR2 YNFKEQ. CDR3 residues: CASSQGFRQGDTEAFF. The CDR3 DNA reads as TGTGCCAGCAGCCAAGGGTTTCGGCAGGGTGACACTGAAGCTTTCTTT.

This clone appeared a single time. This chain links TRBV5-6 with TRBJ2-3; D possibly corresponds to TRBD2 (5 bases). The ends were cut back, 6 bases at V and 0 bases at J, with 14 bases in the middle. CDR3 length equals 15 residues. Germline values: CDR1 SGHDT, CDR2 YYEEEE. The CDR3 here is CASTEEDTSTDTQYF. CDR3 coding DNA: TGTGCCAGCACCGAGGAGGATACTAGCACAGATACGCAGTATTTT.

The V call is TRBV10-3, the J call TRBJ2-5, with TRBD2 matching over 7 bases. Trimming removed 7 bases from V and 1 base from J; junction bases left unmatched: 6. The germline V gene has CDR1 ENHRY and CDR2 SYGVKD. The CDR3 consists of 14 residues. CDR3 DNA sequence: TGTGCCATCAAAGGAGGCGGGAGCCAAGAGACCCAGTACTTC. Protein product: CAIKGGGSQETQYF.

The chain links TRBV6-1 to TRBJ1-2, with unresolved D. Germline-derived CDR1 and CDR2 are MNHNS and SASEGT. V lost 1 base and J lost 8, with 11 bases in between. The CDR3 runs 13 residues. This CDR3 is CASSEGRGFGYTF. As DNA, the CDR3 is TGTGCCAGCAGTGAAGGCAGAGGATTCGGCTACACCTTC.

This clone occurred once. This chain joins TRBV19 and TRBJ2-3; 14 bases are a match to TRBD2. Germline CDR1 reads LNHDA; CDR2 reads SQIVND (reference sequence). This CDR3 has 15 residues. V was clipped by 10 bases and J by 6 bases; unmatched bases: 9. This CDR3 is CATEGLAGVGDTQYF. As DNA, the CDR3 is TGTGCCACCGAGGGACTAGCGGGAGTGGGGGATACGCAGTATTTT.

The rearrangement links TRBV12-3 or TRBV12-4 to TRBJ1-2; D remains unclear. This CDR3 region has 13 residues. Between the trimmed V and J ends, which lost 0 bases and 3 bases, there was a span of 5 bases. CDR3 protein: CASSLAQDYGYTF. The CDR3 DNA reads as TGTGCCAGCAGTTTAGCCCAGGACTATGGCTACACCTTC.

In this sample, this clone turned up once. This chain links TRBV7-9 with TRBJ2-3, with TRBD1 matching over 8 bases. CDR3 size: 17 residues. CDR1 is SEHNR, CDR2 FQNEAQ, per germline (reference sequence). The V and J ends lost 5 bases and 4 bases, in that order; junction bases with no gene match: 14. The CDR3 here is CASSRPFRTGSADTQYF. The CDR3 nucleotides are TGTGCCAGCAGCCGGCCGTTTCGGACAGGGAGTGCAGATACGCAGTATTTT. Full variable domain (missing parts from reference TRBV7-9 and TRBJ2-3): DTGVSQNPRHKITKRGQNVTFRCDPISEHNRLYWYRQTLGQGPEFLTYFQNEAQLEKSRLLSDRFSAERPKGSFSTLEIQRTEQGDSAMYLCASSRPFRTGSADTQYFGPGTRLTVL.

The V and J genes are TRBV5-1 and TRBJ1-4; D not certain. V was shortened by 4 bases and J by 4 bases, with 14 bases between the two germline ends. There are 15 residues in the CDR3. CDR1 is SGHRS and CDR2 is YFSETQ in the germline V gene. The CDR3 DNA is TGCGCCAGCAGCAAGACTCCGGGATTTAATGAAAAACTGTTTTTT. Translating it yields CASSKTPGFNEKLFF.

This chain links TRBV4-3 with TRBJ1-4, with 11 bases lining up with TRBD1. Germline CDR1 is LGHNA and CDR2 is YSLEER. V gave up 0 bases and J gave up 8 bases; unmatched junction bases: 5. The CDR3 consists of 16 residues. As DNA, the CDR3 is TGCGCCAGCAGCCAAGAGACCGGGACAGGGGGGGAAAAACTGTTTTTT. This sequence encodes CASSQETGTGGEKLFF.

V and J are TRBV2 and TRBJ1-2; 10 positions agree with TRBD1. CDR1 is SNHLY, CDR2 FYNNEI, per germline. V dropped 4 bases and J dropped 4; count of bases not matched to a gene: 3. CDR3 length: 14 amino acids. The CDR3 DNA reads TGTGCCAGCAGTGGACAGGGGGCAGGCTATGGCTACACCTTC. Translated, it gives CASSGQGAGYGYTF.

The chain combines TRBV5-4 with TRBJ2-1; TRBD2 agrees at 12 bases. Germline V gene data show CDR1 as SGHNT and CDR2 as YYREEE (reference sequence). CDR3 length: 15 amino acids. Trimming removed 5 bases from V and 4 bases from J; junction bases left unmatched: 4. This CDR3 is CASRNGLAGYNEQFF. As DNA, the CDR3 is TGTGCCAGCAGAAACGGACTAGCGGGGTACAATGAGCAGTTCTTC.

The rearrangement joins TRBV7-9 to TRBJ2-7; 9 bases align to TRBD1. V trimming: 3 bases; J trimming: 3 bases; junction bases outside the gene matches: 0. The germline CDR1 and CDR2 sequences are SEHNR and FQNEAQ (reference sequence). This CDR3 comprises 13 residues. CDR3 DNA: TGTGCCAGCAGCTTGACAGGGGGCTACGAGCAGTACTTC. The encoded protein is CASSLTGGYEQYF.

The chain combines TRBV29-1 with TRBJ2-7, with a weak D call TRBD2 (7 bases). The CDR3 loop spans 13 amino acids. V was shortened by 3 bases and J by 1 base, with 10 bases between the two germline ends. The V gene's germline CDR1 is SQVTM and CDR2 ANQGSEA. Here the CDR3 reads CSVDKGGSYEQYF. CDR3 coding DNA: TGCAGCGTTGATAAGGGGGGGTCCTACGAGCAGTACTTC.

This chain uses TRBV5-1 with TRBJ1-1; weak D call: TRBD1 (6 bases). Trimming shortened V by 0 bases and J by 4 bases, and 13 bases separated the two germline ends. The germline gives CDR1 SGHRS, CDR2 YFSETQ. This CDR3 contains 15 residues. CDR3 loop: CASSLALGAGTEAFF. The CDR3 coding sequence is TGCGCCAGCAGCTTGGCCCTGGGGGCAGGCACTGAAGCTTTCTTT.

V and J are TRBV4-3 and TRBJ1-4; 9 nucleotides match TRBD1. Germline V gene sequence: CDR1 LGHNA, CDR2 YSLEER. The CDR3 loop spans 15 amino acids. V dropped 0 bases and J dropped 5; count of bases not matched to a gene: 1. CDR3 amino acids: CASSQDGQGNEKLFF. The CDR3 DNA reads TGCGCCAGCAGCCAAGATGGACAGGGGAATGAAAAACTGTTTTTT.

In nucleotides, the CDR3 is TGTGCCAGCTCAACAGGACAGCACCAGCCCCAGCATTTT. Protein product: CASSTGQHQPQHF. The chain joins TRBV18 to TRBJ1-5, with D maybe TRBD1 (6 bases). The CDR3 consists of 13 residues. Germline V gene sequence: CDR1 KGHSH, CDR2 LQKENI. Trimming removed 5 bases at V and 7 bases at J, with 12 bases between.

V gene TRBV11-2 combines with J gene TRBJ1-6; possibly TRBD1 for D (5 bases). The CDR3 length is 15 residues. CDR1 is SGHAT, CDR2 FQNNGV, per germline. Trimming stripped 1 base from V and 3 bases from J, with 7 bases between. As DNA, the CDR3 is TGTGCCAGCAGCTTAGTGACAGTCTATAATTCACCCCTCCACTTT. This translates into CASSLVTVYNSPLHF.

The rearrangement joins TRBV18 to TRBJ2-3; TRBD2 matches 10 bases. The CDR3 totals 17 residues. Looked up from germline, CDR1 is KGHSH and CDR2 is LQKENI. The trim removed 0 bases at V and 6 bases at J, leaving 9 bases unmatched. The CDR3 protein is CASSPPDLAGDFDTQYF. For the CDR3, the DNA is TGTGCCAGCTCACCACCCGATCTAGCGGGAGATTTCGATACGCAGTATTTT.

The chain carries TRBV6-6 and TRBJ2-7, with no clear D. Per germline, CDR1 MNHNY and CDR2 SVGAGI (reference sequence). The CDR3 totals 15 residues. Trimming took off 6 bases at V and 6 bases at J, with 21 bases between the two ends. CDR3 coding DNA: TGTGCCAGCAGCCCGGCCGGAGCGTCCCTCTCCGAGCAGTACTTC. Translating it yields CASSPAGASLSEQYF.

The chain couples TRBV5-1 to TRBJ1-1; weak D call: TRBD1 (6 bases). CDR3 length equals 21 residues. Germline V gene lookup returns CDR1 SGHRS and CDR2 YFSETQ. The V and J ends lost 4 bases and 3 bases respectively, with 34 bases between them. The CDR3 loop reads CASSPGGVWNRVIRLDTEAFF. The CDR3 DNA is TGCGCCAGCAGCCCTGGTGGGGTATGGAACAGGGTTATAAGGCTGGACACTGAAGCTTTCTTT.

V gene TRBV29-1 combines with J gene TRBJ1-1; 7 nucleotides line up with TRBD1. The CDR3 covers 13 residues. Trimming removed 4 bases from V and 4 bases from J; junction bases left unmatched: 6. Germline lookup yields CDR1 SQVTM and CDR2 ANQGSEA. Here the CDR3 reads CSVATGRGTEAFF. The CDR3 nucleotides read TGCAGCGTTGCGACAGGGAGAGGCACTGAAGCTTTCTTT. The full variable domain, completed using reference TRBV29-1 and TRBJ1-1, is SAVISQKPSRDICQRGTSLTIQCQVDSQVTMMFWYRQQPGQSLTLIATANQGSEATYESGFVIDKFPISRPNLTFSTLTVSNMSPEDSSIYLCSVATGRGTEAFFGQGTRLTVV.

The V gene is TRBV4-3, the J gene TRBJ1-3; tentatively, D is TRBD1 (6 bases). V lost 1 base and J 0 bases, leaving 7 bases between the germline ends. The CDR3 sequence is 15 residues long. Germline V gene data show CDR1 as LGHNA and CDR2 as YSLEER. The CDR3 nucleotides read TGCGCCAGCAGCCAAGGAGGGGGCTCTGGAAACACCATATATTTT. This encodes CASSQGGGSGNTIYF.

The genes are TRBV6-2 or TRBV6-3 and TRBJ2-3, with 12 bases that match TRBD2. V shed 5 bases and J 2 bases; nucleotides not matched to a gene: 8. The CDR3 is 17 amino acids. CDR1 is MNHEY and CDR2 is SVGEGT in the germline V gene. CDR3 coding DNA: TGTGCCAGCAGTGCGGCTCGACTAGCGGGGGCCACAGATACGCAGTATTTT. This translates into CASSAARLAGATDTQYF.